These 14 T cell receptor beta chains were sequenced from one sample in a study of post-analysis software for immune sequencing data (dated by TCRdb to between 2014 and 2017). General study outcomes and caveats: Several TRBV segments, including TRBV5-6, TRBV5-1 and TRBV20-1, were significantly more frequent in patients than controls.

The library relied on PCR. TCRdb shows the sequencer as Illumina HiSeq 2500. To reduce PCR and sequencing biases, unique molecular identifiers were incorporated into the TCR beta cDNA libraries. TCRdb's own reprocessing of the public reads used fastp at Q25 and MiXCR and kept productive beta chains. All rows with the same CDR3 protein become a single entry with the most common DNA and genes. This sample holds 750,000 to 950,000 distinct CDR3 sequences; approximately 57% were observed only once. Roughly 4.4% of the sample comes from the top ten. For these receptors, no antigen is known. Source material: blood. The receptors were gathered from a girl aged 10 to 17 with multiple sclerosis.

The DNA of the CDR3 is TGTGCCAGCAGCTTAACGAGGGCCGGGACAGGGAGCTCCTACGAGCAGTACTTC. Amino acids: CASSLTRAGTGSSYEQYF. This chain joins TRBV7-3 and TRBJ2-7, with 9 positions matching TRBD1. CDR1 is SGHTA and CDR2 is FQGTGA in the germline V gene. The CDR3 loop spans 18 amino acids. Losses at the gene ends were 0 bases for V and 0 bases for J; bases not matched to a gene: 9.

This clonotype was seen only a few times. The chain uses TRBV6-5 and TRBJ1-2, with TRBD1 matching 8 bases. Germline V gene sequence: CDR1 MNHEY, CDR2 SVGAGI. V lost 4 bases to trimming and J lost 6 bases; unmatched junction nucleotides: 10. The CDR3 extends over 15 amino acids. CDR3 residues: CASSLAPGTGDGYTF. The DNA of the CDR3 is TGTGCCAGCAGTTTAGCTCCCGGGACAGGCGATGGCTACACCTTC.

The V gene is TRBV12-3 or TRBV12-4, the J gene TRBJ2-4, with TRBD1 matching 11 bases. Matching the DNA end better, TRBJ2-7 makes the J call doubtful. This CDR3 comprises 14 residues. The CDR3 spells CASSRDRGYYEQYF. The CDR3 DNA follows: TGTGCCAGCAGTCGGGACAGGGGGTACTACGAGCAGTACTTC.

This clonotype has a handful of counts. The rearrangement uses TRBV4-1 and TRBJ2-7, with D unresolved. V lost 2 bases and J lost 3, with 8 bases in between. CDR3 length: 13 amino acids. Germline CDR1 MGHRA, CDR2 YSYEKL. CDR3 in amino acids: CASSQQVHYEQYF. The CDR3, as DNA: TGCGCCAGCAGCCAACAAGTACACTACGAGCAGTACTTC.

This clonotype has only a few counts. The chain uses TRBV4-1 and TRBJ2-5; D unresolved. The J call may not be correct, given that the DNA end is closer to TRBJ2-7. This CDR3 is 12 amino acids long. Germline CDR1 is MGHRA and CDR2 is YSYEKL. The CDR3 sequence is CASSQGVSEQYF. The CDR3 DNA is TGCGCCAGCAGCCAAGGGGTATCCGAGCAGTACTTC.

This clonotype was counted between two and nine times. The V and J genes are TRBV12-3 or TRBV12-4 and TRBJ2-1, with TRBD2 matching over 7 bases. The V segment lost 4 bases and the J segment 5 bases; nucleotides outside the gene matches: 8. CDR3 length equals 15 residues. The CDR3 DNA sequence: TGTGCCAGCAGTTCCGGACTAGGTCTCGACAATGAGCAGTTCTTC. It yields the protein CASSSGLGLDNEQFF.

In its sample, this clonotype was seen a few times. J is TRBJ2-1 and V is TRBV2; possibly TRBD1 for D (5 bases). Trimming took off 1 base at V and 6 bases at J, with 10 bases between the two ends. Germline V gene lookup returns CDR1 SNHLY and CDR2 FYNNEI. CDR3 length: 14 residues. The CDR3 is CASSEVSGLNEQFF. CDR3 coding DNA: TGTGCCAGCAGTGAAGTTTCAGGGCTCAATGAGCAGTTCTTC.

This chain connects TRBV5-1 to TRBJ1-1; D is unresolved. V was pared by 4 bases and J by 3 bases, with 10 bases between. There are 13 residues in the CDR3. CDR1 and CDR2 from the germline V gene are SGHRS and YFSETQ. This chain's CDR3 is CASSRIEDTEAFF. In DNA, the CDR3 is TGCGCCAGCAGCCGGATAGAGGACACTGAAGCTTTCTTT.

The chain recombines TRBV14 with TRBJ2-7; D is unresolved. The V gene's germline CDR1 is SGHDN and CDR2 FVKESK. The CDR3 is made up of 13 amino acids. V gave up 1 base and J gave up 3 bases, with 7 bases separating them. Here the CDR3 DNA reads TGTGCCAGCAGCCAAGGACGGGTCTACGAGCAGTACTTC. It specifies CASSQGRVYEQYF.

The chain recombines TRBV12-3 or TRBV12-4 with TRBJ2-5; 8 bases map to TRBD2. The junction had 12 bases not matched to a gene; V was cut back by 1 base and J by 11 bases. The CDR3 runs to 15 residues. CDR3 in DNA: TGTGCCAGCAGTTTAGGCGGGGGGCCGGGGAATGAGCAGTACTTC. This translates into CASSLGGGPGNEQYF.

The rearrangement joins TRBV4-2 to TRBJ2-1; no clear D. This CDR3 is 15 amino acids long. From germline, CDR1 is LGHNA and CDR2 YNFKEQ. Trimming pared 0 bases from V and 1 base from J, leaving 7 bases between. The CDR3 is CASSQEVGSYNEQFF. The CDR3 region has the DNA TGTGCCAGCAGCCAAGAGGTAGGATCCTACAATGAGCAGTTCTTC.

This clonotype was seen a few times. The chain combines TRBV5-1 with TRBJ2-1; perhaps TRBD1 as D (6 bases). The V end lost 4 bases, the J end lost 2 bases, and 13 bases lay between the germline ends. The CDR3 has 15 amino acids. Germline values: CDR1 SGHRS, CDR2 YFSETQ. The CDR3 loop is CASSRGQPPYNEQFF. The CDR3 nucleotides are TGCGCCAGCAGCCGAGGACAGCCTCCCTACAATGAGCAGTTCTTC.

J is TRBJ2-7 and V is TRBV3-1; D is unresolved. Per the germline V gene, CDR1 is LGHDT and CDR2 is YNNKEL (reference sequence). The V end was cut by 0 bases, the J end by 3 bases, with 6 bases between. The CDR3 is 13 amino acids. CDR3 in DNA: TGTGCCAGCAGCCAAGAATTGGACTACGAGCAGTACTTC. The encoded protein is CASSQELDYEQYF.

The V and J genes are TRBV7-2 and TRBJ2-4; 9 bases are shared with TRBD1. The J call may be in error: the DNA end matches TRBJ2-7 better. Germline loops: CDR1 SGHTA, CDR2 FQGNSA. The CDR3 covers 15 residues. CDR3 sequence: CASSLVITGGHEQYF. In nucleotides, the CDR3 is TGTGCCAGCAGCTTAGTTATCACAGGGGGCCACGAGCAGTACTTC.